These 26 T cell receptor beta chains were all obtained from the same sample, sequenced in a study of T cells in Graves' hyperthyroidism and ophthalmopathy. From RNA transcripts, TCR beta CDR3 regions were amplified. Researchers ran a first-round RT-PCR on the TCR CDR3 using the HTBI primer set. TCRdb re-derived calls from the multiplex PCR reads in MiXCR, one entry per CDR3 protein. The sample records hundreds of thousands of distinct CDR3 sequences, around 20% being singletons. The sample was blood. Receptor source: a man younger than 40 with Graves' ophthalmopathy.

This sequence joins TRBV20-1 and TRBJ2-7, with D unclear. This CDR3 has 14 residues. From germline, CDR1 is DFQATT and CDR2 SNEGSKA (reference sequence). Deletions cut 0 bases from V and 1 base from J, with 10 bases between. Here the CDR3 reads CSAREGAQSYEQYF. DNA of the CDR3: TGCAGTGCTAGAGAAGGTGCACAGTCCTACGAGCAGTACTTC.

This clonotype appeared a few times. The chain combines TRBV11-1 with TRBJ1-3; D not resolved. The CDR3 contains 16 residues. The germline V gene encodes CDR1 SGHAT and CDR2 FQDESV (reference sequence). With 0 bases removed from V and 1 base from J, the gap between germline ends came to 10 bases. The chain's CDR3 is CASSLASRLSGNTIYF. The CDR3 nucleotides read TGTGCCAGCAGCTTAGCCTCAAGACTTTCTGGAAACACCATATATTTT.

The genes are TRBV12-3 or TRBV12-4 and TRBJ1-2; unclear D gene. V lost 6 bases, J lost 7 bases, and 15 bases lay in between. The CDR3 runs 13 residues. The CDR3 is CASRSTVVPGYTF. DNA of the CDR3: TGTGCCAGCAGATCCACAGTCGTCCCTGGCTACACCTTC.

This chain connects TRBV10-3 to TRBJ2-7, with 11 bases identical to TRBD2. The V segment lost 2 bases and the J segment 2 bases; nucleotides outside the gene matches: 2. Germline V gene data show CDR1 as ENHRY and CDR2 as SYGVKD. The length of the CDR3 is 15 residues. CDR3 nucleotide sequence: TGTGCCATCAGTGAGCCGGGACTAGCGGCCTACGAGCAGTACTTC. This sequence encodes CAISEPGLAAYEQYF.

This clonotype has more than one count but fewer than ten. This chain uses TRBV29-1 with TRBJ2-3; D not certain. This CDR3 spans 15 amino acids. V dropped 4 bases and J dropped 2 bases, with 16 bases sitting between them. Germline values: CDR1 SQVTM, CDR2 ANQGSEA. DNA of the CDR3: TGCAGCGTTGGTAGCCCCGCCGGATTCACAGATACGCAGTATTTT. Translated, it gives CSVGSPAGFTDTQYF.

The chain is built from TRBV6-1 and TRBJ2-7; D may be TRBD1 (7 bases). CDR3 length: 14 amino acids. V was clipped by 6 bases and J by 3 bases, with 15 bases between them. Germline V lookup: CDR1 MNHNS, CDR2 SASEGT. CDR3 protein: CASSPGGPYYEQYF. Here the CDR3 DNA reads TGTGCCAGCAGCCCAGGGGGGCCCTACTACGAGCAGTACTTC.

This clonotype was seen at least ten times. This chain joins TRBV2 and TRBJ2-7; 9 nucleotides align to TRBD2. The V gene's germline CDR1 is SNHLY and CDR2 FYNNEI. The CDR3 has 15 amino acids. V lost 0 bases to trimming and J lost 0 bases; unmatched junction nucleotides: 0. CDR3 protein: CASSEASGGSYEQYF. In DNA form, the CDR3 reads TGTGCCAGCAGTGAAGCTAGCGGGGGCTCCTACGAGCAGTACTTC. Based on the CDR3 plus reference TRBV2 and TRBJ2-7, the full variable domain is EPEVTQTPSHQVTQMGQEVILRCVPISNHLYFYWYRQILGQKVEFLVSFYNNEISEKSEIFDDQFSVERPDGSNFTLKIRSTKLEDSAMYFCASSEASGGSYEQYFGPGTRLTVT.

V usage is TRBV20-1 and J usage is TRBJ1-2; D is perhaps TRBD1 (5 bases). Germline V lookup: CDR1 DFQATT, CDR2 SNEGSKA (reference sequence). Trimming left V 5 bases short and J 8 bases short, with 12 bases between. The CDR3 has 11 amino acids. In DNA, the CDR3 is TGCAGTGCTGACAGCTTGAGGGGCTACACCTTC. Encoded protein: CSADSLRGYTF.

The rearrangement joins TRBV10-3 to TRBJ2-7; D is unclear. Germline V gene sequence: CDR1 ENHRY, CDR2 SYGVKD. The CDR3 covers 13 residues. V was pared by 3 bases and J by 1 base, with 7 bases between. The CDR3 DNA follows: TGTGCCATCAGTGAAGGGCCGTCCTACGAGCAGTACTTC. Translating it yields CAISEGPSYEQYF.

The J gene is TRBJ1-1, the V gene TRBV20-1, with a weak D call TRBD1 (6 bases). This CDR3 region has 11 residues. Germline CDR1 and CDR2: DFQATT and SNEGSKA (reference sequence). The CDR3 DNA reads as TGCAGAGGGGGGATGGCCACTGAAGCTTTCTTT. As protein: CRGGMATEAFF.

This clonotype was seen a few times. The chain employs TRBV7-6 and TRBJ2-2, with 11 bases aligning to TRBD2. The ends lost 5 bases at V and 7 bases at J; junction bases unmatched: 9. The CDR3 is made up of 16 amino acids. Germline V gene sequence: CDR1 SGHVS, CDR2 FNYEAQ. CDR3 nucleotides: TGTGCCAGCAGCCTCATAGCGGGAGGGTCGGTCGGGGAGCTGTTTTTT. It translates to CASSLIAGGSVGELFF.

This rearrangement joins TRBV20-1 to TRBJ1-2, with 7 nucleotides matching TRBD1. This CDR3 region has 13 residues. Per germline, CDR1 DFQATT and CDR2 SNEGSKA (reference sequence). Trimming at V came to 1 base and at J to 2 bases, leaving 1 base not matched to a gene. CDR3 residues: CSARGDRNYGYTF. The CDR3 coding sequence is TGCAGTGCTAGAGGGGACAGAAACTATGGCTACACCTTC.

The table lists this clonotype with many counts. V usage is TRBV6-1 and J usage is TRBJ1-5; D gene ambiguous. Germline loops: CDR1 MNHNS, CDR2 SASEGT. Between the trimmed V and J ends, which lost 7 bases and 0 bases, there was a span of 16 bases. The CDR3 length is 16 residues. CDR3 DNA: TGTGCCAGCAACCAGGCCCGTCCTTATAGCAATCAGCCCCAGCATTTT. This gives the protein CASNQARPYSNQPQHF.

This sequence joins TRBV19 and TRBJ1-1, with TRBD1 as a possible D gene (5 bases). V shed 5 bases and J shed 4 bases, with 17 bases lying between them. The CDR3 is 15 residues long. Germline-derived CDR1 and CDR2 are LNHDA and SQIVND (reference sequence). The CDR3: CASSFLGEGGTEAFF. In DNA form, the CDR3 reads TGTGCCAGTAGTTTCCTGGGGGAAGGCGGCACTGAAGCTTTCTTT.

CDR3 coding DNA: TGTGCCAGCAGTTTATCACTAGCGGGAGGAGATACGCAGTATTTT. It specifies CASSLSLAGGDTQYF. The chain links TRBV28 to TRBJ2-3, with TRBD2 identical over 12 bases. The junction had 1 base not matched to a gene; V was cut back by 1 base and J by 5 bases. Per germline, CDR1 MDHEN and CDR2 SYDVKM. This CDR3 spans 15 amino acids.

V usage is TRBV7-9 and J usage is TRBJ2-1; no clear D gene. Germline CDR1 and CDR2: SEHNR and FQNEAQ (reference sequence). V was cut by 8 bases and J by 5 bases, with 4 bases left in between. The CDR3 sequence is 10 residues long. The CDR3 bases are TGTGCCAGCGGACACAATGAGCAGTTCTTC. Translating it yields CASGHNEQFF.

The V call is TRBV19, the J call TRBJ2-1, with 9 bases fitting TRBD2. Germline trimming cut 1 base from V and 4 bases from J; bases unmatched to any gene: 8. Per germline, CDR1 LNHDA and CDR2 SQIVND (reference sequence). The CDR3 has 17 amino acids. The CDR3 nucleotides read TGTGCCAGTAGTATAGCCCTGATAGCGGGAGTTTACAATGAGCAGTTCTTC. Translating gives CASSIALIAGVYNEQFF.

This clonotype was detected ten times or more. The chain carries TRBV11-2 and TRBJ2-2, with D maybe TRBD1 (5 bases). Germline assignment: CDR1 SGHAT and CDR2 FQNNGV. The CDR3 loop spans 14 amino acids. The V end was cut by 5 bases, the J end by 7 bases, with 14 bases between. CDR3 nucleotide sequence: TGTGCCAGCAGCACTTTAGGACAAGACGGGGAGCTGTTTTTT. Its translation: CASSTLGQDGELFF.

The V and J genes are TRBV10-3 and TRBJ2-3, with a possible D match to TRBD2 (5 bases). Germline V CDR1 and CDR2: ENHRY, SYGVKD. V gave up 6 bases and J gave up 3 bases, with 7 bases separating them. The CDR3 spans 12 residues. CDR3 DNA sequence: TGTGCCATCAGCGAGGGAACAGATACGCAGTATTTT. Its protein is CAISEGTDTQYF.

This clonotype was seen at least ten times. The CDR3 sequence: CASSQTGKGRSYEQYF. CDR3 DNA: TGTGCCAGCAGTCAGACAGGGAAGGGCCGCTCCTACGAGCAGTACTTC. This chain links TRBV28 with TRBJ2-7, with 7 nucleotides matching TRBD1. This CDR3 is 16 amino acids long. The germline V gene has CDR1 MDHEN and CDR2 SYDVKM. Losses at the gene ends were 5 bases for V and 0 bases for J; bases not matched to a gene: 10.

This clonotype was detected ten times or more. The J gene is TRBJ1-6, the V gene TRBV28, with D perhaps TRBD1 (5 bases). Germline lookup yields CDR1 MDHEN and CDR2 SYDVKM. The CDR3 covers 14 residues. V gave up 8 bases and J gave up 6 bases, with 14 bases separating them. As DNA, the CDR3 is TGTGCCAGCTCACCAGGGACGGTTAATTCACCCCTCCACTTT. This encodes CASSPGTVNSPLHF.

The chain combines TRBV29-1 with TRBJ1-5; 12 bases agree with TRBD1. The CDR3 has 14 amino acids. Germline lookup yields CDR1 SQVTM and CDR2 ANQGSEA. V gave up 7 bases and J gave up 4 bases; unmatched junction bases: 5. CDR3 sequence reads: CSAGTGGRNQPQHF. DNA for the CDR3: TGCAGCGCCGGGACAGGGGGCCGTAATCAGCCCCAGCATTTT.

This clonotype was seen more than once but under ten times. This chain links TRBV5-1 with TRBJ2-2, with D possibly TRBD2 on 5 matching bases. CDR1 and CDR2 from the germline V gene are SGHRS and YFSETQ. V lost 0 bases to trimming and J lost 4 bases, with 10 bases between them. The CDR3 consists of 15 residues. CDR3 region: CASSLATGTTGELFF. The CDR3 DNA sequence: TGCGCCAGCAGCTTGGCCACGGGAACCACCGGGGAGCTGTTTTTT.

This clonotype occurred many times. The rearrangement links TRBV6-1 to TRBJ1-1, with D perhaps matching TRBD1 (6 bases). The CDR3 spans 12 residues. Germline V CDR1 and CDR2: MNHNS, SASEGT. Deletions cut 6 bases from V and 8 bases from J, with 13 bases between. CDR3 DNA sequence: TGTGCCAGCAGGAACCCAGGGGTGGAAGCTTTCTTT. Its protein is CASRNPGVEAFF.

This clonotype was picked up a small number of times. As DNA, the CDR3 is TGCAGTGCTAGAGATCCCGGGATTAGCTCTGGGGCCAACGTCCTGACTTTC. It encodes CSARDPGISSGANVLTF. The chain carries TRBV20-1 and TRBJ2-6; D perhaps matches TRBD2 (5 bases). V lost 0 bases and J lost 0, with 12 bases in between. From germline, CDR1 is DFQATT and CDR2 SNEGSKA (reference sequence). The CDR3 runs to 17 residues.

The chain has TRBV10-3 and TRBJ2-7, with D perhaps being TRBD1 or TRBD2 (5 bases each). From germline, CDR1 is ENHRY and CDR2 SYGVKD. The V end was cut by 4 bases, the J end by 7 bases, with 11 bases between. The CDR3 consists of 12 residues. Written as DNA, the CDR3 is TGTGCCATCAGTGGGGACCCGGGAGAGCAGTACTTC. Its protein is CAISGDPGEQYF.